The T cell receptor beta chain described here comes from a study of T cells in Graves' hyperthyroidism and ophthalmopathy. Findings of the study overall: The authors' 13 V-J model separated ophthalmopathy from stable hyperthyroidism.

Unmatched junction bases numbered 17, after V lost 7 bases and J lost 7 bases. The CDR3 spans 16 residues. The germline V gene has CDR1 SNHLY and CDR2 FYNNEI. Concerning this clonotype: What it binds is not known.

RNA transcripts provided the source from which TCR beta CDR3 regions were amplified. The TCR CDR3 was amplified in a first-round RT-PCR using the HTBI primer set. In TCRdb, the multiplex PCR reads were re-called with MiXCR into one record per CDR3 protein. This sample has 350,000 to 400,000 distinct CDR3 sequences, with approximately 17% found just once. The sequence was obtained from a man between 18 and 35 years old with Graves' ophthalmopathy. The V gene is TRBV2, the J gene TRBJ1-1, with 8 nucleotides matching TRBD1. The sequenced sample consisted of blood. The CDR3 spells CASTTALGGRGLEAFF. For the CDR3, the DNA is TGTGCCAGCACTACCGCTTTGGGCGGCAGGGGGCTTGAAGCTTTCTTT.